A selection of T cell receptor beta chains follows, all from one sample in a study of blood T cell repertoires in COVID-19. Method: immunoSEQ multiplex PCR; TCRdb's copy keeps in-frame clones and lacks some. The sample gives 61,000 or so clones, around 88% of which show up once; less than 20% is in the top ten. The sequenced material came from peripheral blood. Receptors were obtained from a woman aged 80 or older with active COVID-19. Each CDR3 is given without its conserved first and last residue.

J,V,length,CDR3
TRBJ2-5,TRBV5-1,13,ASSLQGLAGETQY
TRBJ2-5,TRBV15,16,ATSGNRVSSIGQETQY
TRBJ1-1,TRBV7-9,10,ASNPDRGEAF
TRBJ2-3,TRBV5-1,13,ASSGGLSNLDTQY
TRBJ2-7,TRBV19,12,ASRANRGGSEQY
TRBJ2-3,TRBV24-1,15,ATSDSTGVASTDTQY
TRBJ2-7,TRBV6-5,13,ASSSTGSFLYEQY
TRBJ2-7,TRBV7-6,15,ASSFLGTSVSSYEQY
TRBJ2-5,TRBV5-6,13,ASSTGQGAYETQY
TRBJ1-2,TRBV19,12,ASPTTEFRGSYT
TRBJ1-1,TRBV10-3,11,AISRGVNTEAF
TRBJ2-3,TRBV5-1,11,ASSWDGPGQGT
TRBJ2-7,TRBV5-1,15,ASSPGASGGASYEQY
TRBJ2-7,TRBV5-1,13,ASSFTGTGSYEQY
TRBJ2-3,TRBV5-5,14,ASSLEAGGPGDTQY